This TCR beta chain came from a study of beta chain features in type 1 diabetes. Averaging approximately 120 mL, one heparinised blood draw was given by each donor. Cell sorting via CD45RO/CCR7/CD25/CD127/CD95/CD27 was performed to obtain CD4+ naive, central memory, regulatory and stem cell-like memory cells. For this clone: Antigen specificity is unknown.

What was sequenced were expressed TCRB transcripts, since all of the isolated RNA had been reverse transcribed. The repertoire was sequenced with immunoSEQ multiplex PCR; TCRdb's copy has only in-frame clones and lacks some. The sample includes about 620,000 clones, roughly 16% seen only once; the top ten take around 0.1%. The CDR3 is 12 residues long. Germline CDR1 and CDR2: ENHRY and SYGVKD. V lost 7 bases and J lost 5, with 9 bases in between. Whole-study findings and limits: The analysis here could not establish whether HLA type shapes TCRB rearrangement. Significant though moderate, a shortening of TCRB CDR3s appeared in all four CD4+ subsets of Type 1 diabetes patients.

The genes are TRBV10-3 and TRBJ2-1, with D possibly TRBD1 on 6 matching bases. The sequenced sample consisted of naive CD4+ T cells from blood. This TCR was sampled from a man younger than 35 in good health. CDR3 sequence: CAITRTDNEQFF. CDR3 DNA: TGTGCCATCACGAGGACAGACAATGAGCAGTTCTTC.